This TCR beta chain was sequenced in a study of PD-L1 blockade in urothelial cancer. The overall study: Patients went on atezolizumab at some point between 2014 and 2015, receiving 1,200 mg intravenously every 3 weeks.

Produced via immunoSEQ multiplex PCR; TCRdb's table is partial and in-frame only. Of roughly 95,000 clones listed, 87% were seen once; the top ten hold about 2%. The time point is: pretreatment peripheral blood. Patients' urothelial carcinoma was locally advanced or metastatic. The TCR was taken from a man aged 55 to 70 with urothelial cancer. The source material was PBMCs, sampled around atezolizumab (anti-PD-L1) treatment.

Here the CDR3 reads CASRREHNEQFF. CDR3 nucleotides: TGTGCCAGCAGGCGGGAACACAATGAGCAGTTCTTC. J is TRBJ2-1 and V is TRBV2, with a tentative D call TRBD2 (6 bases). Germline lookup yields CDR1 SNHLY and CDR2 FYNNEI. The CDR3 loop spans 12 amino acids. Trimming stripped 6 bases from V and 5 bases from J, with 8 bases between.